This is a list of T cell receptor beta chains from one sample in a study of a mutant IDH1 vaccine in newly diagnosed glioma. This table comes from immunoSEQ multiplex PCR, and its TCRdb copy is limited to in-frame clones, with some not included. This sample has 50,000 or so clones, with just over 85% found just once. The specimen was PBMCs, collected from a glioma patient treated with radiotherapy, temozolomide or both. These receptors originate from a middle-aged man with glioma. The CDR3 runs from the conserved cysteine through the conserved F or W. D genes are given only for firm matches. Not every row has a clone size; where given, it reads once, few, many or a size class.

j_call v_call d_call clone_size cdr3_nt cdr3_aa
TRBJ2-7 TRBV4-1 TRBD1 - TGCGCCAGCAGCCAAGATGGGGGACAGGCGTACGAGCAGTACTTC CASSQDGGQAYEQYF
TRBJ2-7 TRBV9 - few TGTGCCAGCAGCTTAAGACACAGCTCCTACGAGCAGTACTTC CASSLRHSSYEQYF
TRBJ1-2 TRBV5-1 - once TGCGCCAGCAGCCAGGAAGGTCAGCCATCGGATGGCTACACCTTC CASSQEGQPSDGYTF
TRBJ2-6 TRBV6-5 - - TGTGCCAGCAGTCTTAGCGCCGGGGCCAACGTCCTGACTTTC CASSLSAGANVLTF
TRBJ1-2 TRBV5-1 - - TGCGCCAGCAGCCGATCAGTACCCACAAACTATGGCTACACCTTC CASSRSVPTNYGYTF
TRBJ2-7 TRBV7-2 - - TGTGCCAGCAGCCCTGGGATACTCCCCTCCTACGAGCAGTACTTC CASSPGILPSYEQYF
TRBJ2-7 TRBV14 - few TGTGCCAGCAGCCAAAACTTCGGGGCATCGCGTGTGTACTTC CASSQNFGASRVYF
TRBJ2-7 TRBV6-1 TRBD2 - TGTGCCAGTCTTACCGGGACTAGCGGGAGCGCCGAGCAGTACTTC CASLTGTSGSAEQYF
TRBJ2-2 TRBV5-1 - - TGCGCCAGCACAACAGGTTCTTCCGGGGAGCTGTTTTTT CASTTGSSGELFF
TRBJ1-2 TRBV5-1 - - TGCGCCAGCAGATCAACCGGGCTCGATGGCTACACCTTC CASRSTGLDGYTF
TRBJ1-3 TRBV19 TRBD1 - TGTGCCAGTAGCCCCGGGACAGCCCGGGGACGAAGTAACACCATATATTTT CASSPGTARGRSNTIYF
TRBJ2-1 TRBV11-3 - once TGTGCCAGCAGCCTCGATGAGGGCCGGTATGAGCAGTTCTTC CASSLDEGRYEQFF
TRBJ2-5 TRBV5-1 - - TGCGCCAGCAGCCCTGCTAGCCTGGAGACCCAGTACTTC CASSPASLETQYF